This T cell receptor (beta chain) emerged from a study of T cell repertoires in cytomegalovirus infection. Study-level background: Evidence of both CMV infection and a matching HLA type came from public TCR beta signatures.

Study observations and caveats: Cumulative frequency (of public TCR beta family members) identified carriers of CMV plus the relevant HLA. HLA-C-restricted CMV-specific TCR beta clonotypes were dominant in the ex vivo response.

MiXCR, run by TCRdb on the reads, gives a single entry per CDR3 protein. The sample records fewer than 200,000 distinct CDR3 sequences, approximately 19% being singletons. With 2 bases clipped from V and 0 bases from J, the junction kept 18 bases outside the gene matches. CDR3 length: 21 residues. Per the germline V gene, CDR1 is LGHNA and CDR2 is YSLEER. Remarks on this clonotype: Its antigen is unidentified.

The genes are TRBV4-3 and TRBJ1-3; TRBD1 matches 8 bases. The sequenced sample consisted of PBMCs. This clonotype was obtained from a human donor in good health (CMV status not recorded). Some clones in this sample may be carry-over from other donors' samples. CDR3 coding DNA: TGCGCCAGCAGCCAATCGTGGACAGGGACAGCTTCTCGCCACTCTGGAAACACCATATATTTT. Its translation is CASSQSWTGTASRHSGNTIYF.